This paragraph covers one T cell receptor (beta chain) sequence. Antigen: not known. Scientists ran DNA taken from cultured CD4+ T cells through the Oncomine TCR Beta short-read assay for sequencing. TCRdb reprocessed the PCR reads with MiXCR, giving one entry per CDR3 protein. The profile covers around 12,000 distinct CDR3 sequences, with roughly three fifths appearing a single time and over 10% taken by the ten largest. This entry comes from a study of vaccination and CD4 T cells after COVID-19. Treatment denoted: roughly ten-day PBMC culture with coronavirus spike peptide pools or control peptides (ViraFEST assay). V lost 3 bases and J lost 6, with 13 bases in between. The CDR3 sequence is 15 residues long. Germline V gene data show CDR1 as KGHDR and CDR2 as SFDVKD.

Sequencing input: CD4+ T cells from blood, cultured in vitro. The rearrangement uses TRBV24-1 and TRBJ2-2; tentatively, D is TRBD1 (6 bases). The sequence came from a human donor who had recovered from COVID-19. The CDR3 region has the DNA TGTGCCACCAGTGATCCAAACAGGGCCCCCGGGGAGCTGTTTTTT. Its protein is CATSDPNRAPGELFF.